This T cell receptor beta chain was identified in a study of blood T cells in healthy people across ages. Study in general: T cells yielded about one barcoded beta molecule per two cells through template switching. Study results and limitations: CMV status of donors was not determined, possibly confounding expanded clonotype changes.

Individuals who donated were healthy Caucasians from Russia aged about 6 to 100. PCR was performed a second time for about 7 to 12 cycles using a sample-barcoded 5' primer and a J-beta primer mix. Each sample provided no less than 2.5 million CDR3-containing paired-end reads. TCRdb passed the 5' RACE reads through MiXCR, listing each CDR3 protein once. The sample lists about 570,000 distinct CDR3 sequences, approximately 27% seen once, with approximately 17% in the top ten. A few counts support this clonotype. Its cognate antigen is unknown. The clonotype originates from an older woman in good health. The sequencing input was blood.

The CDR3 here is CSAILPGLAGAETQYF. The DNA for the CDR3 is TGCAGTGCTATTCTCCCGGGACTAGCGGGAGCAGAGACCCAGTACTTC. This chain joins TRBV20-1 and TRBJ2-5; 14 bases fit TRBD2. The CDR3 spans 16 residues. With V trimmed by 4 bases and J by 4 bases, 8 bases remained unmatched. CDR1 and CDR2 (germline): DFQATT, SNEGSKA (reference sequence).